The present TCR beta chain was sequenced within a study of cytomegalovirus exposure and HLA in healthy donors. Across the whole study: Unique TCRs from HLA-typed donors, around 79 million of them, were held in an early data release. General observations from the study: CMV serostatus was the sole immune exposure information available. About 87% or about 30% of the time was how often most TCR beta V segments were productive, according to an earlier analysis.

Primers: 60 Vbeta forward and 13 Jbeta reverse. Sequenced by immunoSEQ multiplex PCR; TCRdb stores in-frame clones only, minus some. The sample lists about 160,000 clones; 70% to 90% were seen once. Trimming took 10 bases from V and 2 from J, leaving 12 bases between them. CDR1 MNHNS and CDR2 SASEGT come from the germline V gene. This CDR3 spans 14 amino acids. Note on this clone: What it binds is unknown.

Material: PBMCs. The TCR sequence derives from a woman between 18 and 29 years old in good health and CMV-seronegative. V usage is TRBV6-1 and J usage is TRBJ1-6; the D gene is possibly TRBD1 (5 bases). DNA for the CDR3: TGTGCCACCAAACTGACAGCCTATAATTCACCCCTCCACTTT. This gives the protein CATKLTAYNSPLHF.